The text below deals with one T cell receptor (beta chain). At one boundary the junction diverges from the germline segment, which might be a read error. These data come from a study of cytomegalovirus exposure and HLA in healthy donors. With 60 Vbeta and 13 Jbeta primers, the PCR was carried out. TCRdb's copy holds only in-frame clones and misses some; the assay was immunoSEQ multiplex PCR. There are roughly 120,000 clones in the sample; around 80% occur only once, and around 3% lies in the top ten. This TCR came from a woman aged 40 to 50 in good health and CMV-seropositive. The sample was PBMCs.

For the CDR3, the DNA is TGTGCTAGCAGCCGGGGGGACAGGGGAAGCAATGAGCAGTTCTTC. It is translated as CASSRGDRGSNEQFF. This rearrangement joins TRBV7-7 to TRBJ2-1; TRBD1 matches at 10 bases. CDR3 length: 15 amino acids. Germline-derived CDR1 and CDR2 are SSHAT and FNYEAQ (reference sequence).